The rows below give T cell receptor beta chains drawn from one sample of a study of blood T cell repertoires in COVID-19. Using immunoSEQ multiplex PCR, the repertoire was profiled, and TCRdb retains in-frame clones only, with some absent. Here the sample spans 150,000 to 200,000 clones, about nine tenths being singletons. Sequencing was carried out using PBMCs or T cells enriched from blood (not recorded which). Every receptor here comes from a woman younger than 30 who had recovered from COVID-19. The CDR3 runs from the conserved cysteine through the conserved F or W. The D gene is left open where the match is weak. The listing skips clone size in some rows; elsewhere it reads once, few, many or a size class.

clone_size	d_call	v_call	j_call	cdr3_nt	cdr3_aa
NA	NA	TRBV25-1	TRBJ2-7	TGTGCCAGCAGTGAGGACAGATTCTCCTACGAGCAGTACTTC	CASSEDRFSYEQYF
NA	TRBD1	TRBV15	TRBJ2-1	TGTGCCACCAGCAAGGACAGGGCAAATGAGCAGTTCTTC	CATSKDRANEQFF
NA	NA	TRBV11-2	TRBJ1-4	TGTGCCAGCAGCCCCGGGAGGGGGAGGCCTAATGAAAAACTGTTTTTT	CASSPGRGRPNEKLFF
NA	TRBD1	TRBV2	TRBJ1-5	TGTGCCAGCAGTGGTGGGTCAGGGGGCCGGAATCAGCCCCAGCATTTT	CASSGGSGGRNQPQHF
NA	NA	TRBV5-4	TRBJ2-1	TGTGCCAGCAGCTTGGTGGGAACGGGGAATGAGCAGTTCTTC	CASSLVGTGNEQFF
NA	NA	TRBV5-1	TRBJ1-2	TGCGCCAGCAGCTTGGGGACAGCCCAGAGAGGCTACACCTTC	CASSLGTAQRGYTF
NA	NA	TRBV6-6	TRBJ1-1	TGTGCCAGCAGTCCAGGGCGATACACTGAAGCTTTCTTT	CASSPGRYTEAFF
NA	NA	TRBV15	TRBJ1-6	TGTGCCACCGCGGAGGCGAATTCACCCCTCCACTTT	CATAEANSPLHF
NA	TRBD1	TRBV12-3/TRBV12-4	TRBJ1-1	TGTGCCAGCAGTTCAACAGGGGGTGAAGCTTTCTTT	CASSSTGGEAFF
NA	NA	TRBV6-4	TRBJ2-2	TGTGCCAGCAAATTGGGACAGAACACCGGGGAGCTGTTTTTT	CASKLGQNTGELFF
NA	NA	TRBV30	TRBJ1-5	TGTGCCTGGAGTAGGACGGACTCGGCGCCCCAGCATTTT	CAWSRTDSAPQHF
NA	NA	TRBV4-2	TRBJ1-1	TGTGCCAGCAGCCAAGGGGCATACACTGAAGCTTTCTTT	CASSQGAYTEAFF
once	NA	TRBV29-1	TRBJ1-2	TGCAGCGTTTCCCACCGGTTGACAGAGAACTATGGCTACACCTTC	CSVSHRLTENYGYTF
NA	TRBD1	TRBV5-6	TRBJ1-1	TGTGCCAGCAGCTCCCAGGGGGTGAACACTGAAGCTTTCTTT	CASSSQGVNTEAFF
NA	NA	TRBV20-1	TRBJ1-5	TGCAGTGCCGGGGGATTACAGCCCCAGCATTTT	CSAGGLQPQHF
NA	TRBD1	TRBV27	TRBJ2-7	TGTGCCAGCAGTTTAGACAGGGGTGTGAGTGAGCAGTACTTC	CASSLDRGVSEQYF
NA	NA	TRBV7-9	TRBJ1-1	TGTGCCAGCAGCTTGTTGGGGACAGAAGCTTTCTTT	CASSLLGTEAFF
NA	NA	TRBV16	TRBJ1-5	TGTGCCAGCAGCCAATGGGGAGAGAGGGGCAATCAGCCCCAGCATTTT	CASSQWGERGNQPQHF
NA	TRBD2	TRBV3-1/TRBV3-2	TRBJ2-5	TGTGCCAGCAGCCAACCCGGGGGGGCAGAAGAGACCCAGTACTTC	CASSQPGGAEETQYF
once	NA	TRBV13	TRBJ2-7	TGTGCCAGCAGCTTTTTCAGCCAGTCGAGGTATTGGGAGCAGTACTTC	CASSFFSQSRYWEQYF
NA	NA	TRBV28	TRBJ1-6	TGTGCCAGCAGTCCGCCCGGACAGTATTCACCCCTCCACTTT	CASSPPGQYSPLHF
NA	TRBD2	TRBV2	TRBJ2-1	TGTGCCACCGCGACCCAGGGACTAGCGGCCTACAATGAGCAGTTCTTC	CATATQGLAAYNEQFF
NA	TRBD1	TRBV12-3/TRBV12-4	TRBJ1-1	TGTGCCAGCAGCTCCTACAGGGGCACTGAAGCTTTCTTT	CASSSYRGTEAFF
NA	TRBD1	TRBV2	TRBJ1-1	TGTGCCAGCAGCGATCCTGGGACAGTGTCAGGGGAAGCTTTCTTT	CASSDPGTVSGEAFF
NA	TRBD1	TRBV24-1	TRBJ2-5	TGTGCCACCAGTGATTCCGCCGACAGGGTGGTAGAGACCCAGTACTTC	CATSDSADRVVETQYF
NA	NA	TRBV28	TRBJ1-1	TGTGCCAGCAGAACTAGTCTGAACACTGAAGCTTTCTTT	CASRTSLNTEAFF
few	TRBD1	TRBV28	TRBJ2-7	TGTGCCAGCAGTCGCCTACAGGGGCACGCCTACGAGCAGTACTTC	CASSRLQGHAYEQYF
NA	NA	TRBV27	TRBJ1-1	TGTGCCAGCAGTTCACAGAGCTTTGGGACTGAAGCTTTCTTT	CASSSQSFGTEAFF
NA	TRBD1	TRBV2	TRBJ1-2	TGTGCCAGCAGTGAATTGGAGGGGGCGCAGAACTATGGCTACACCTTC	CASSELEGAQNYGYTF
once	TRBD1	TRBV3-1/TRBV3-2	TRBJ1-3	TGTGCCAGCAGCCAAGGACAGGGTCTTTTTGGAAACACCATATATTTT	CASSQGQGLFGNTIYF
NA	NA	TRBV19	TRBJ2-3	TGTGCCAGTAGTCCCTTAACTCGCACAGATACGCAGTATTTT	CASSPLTRTDTQYF
NA	NA	TRBV7-2	TRBJ1-1	TGTGCCAGCAGCTTCACGAGCCCCACTGAAGCTTTCTTT	CASSFTSPTEAFF
NA	NA	TRBV28	TRBJ2-2	TGTGCCAGCGGCCCCATGGCAGGGAACACCGGGGAGCTGTTTTTT	CASGPMAGNTGELFF
few	TRBD2	TRBV14	TRBJ2-1	TGTGCCAGCAGCCACGCGGGGGGGAGCTCCTACAATGAGCAGTTCTTC	CASSHAGGSSYNEQFF
NA	NA	TRBV5-4	TRBJ1-3	TGTGCCAGCAGCTCAGGTTTGGGAAACACCATATATTTT	CASSSGLGNTIYF
NA	TRBD1	TRBV7-2	TRBJ1-2	TGTGCCAGCAGCCCAGACAGGGGACCCACCAACTATGGCTACACCTTC	CASSPDRGPTNYGYTF
NA	NA	TRBV6-5	TRBJ2-7	TGTGCCAGCTTACACACGCTCGGACTGCCCTACGAGCAGTACTTC	CASLHTLGLPYEQYF
NA	TRBD1	TRBV5-5	TRBJ2-7	TGTGCCAGCAGCAATCAGGGGGACAGGGCACCCTGGCGGCAGTACTTC	CASSNQGDRAPWRQYF
NA	NA	TRBV19	TRBJ1-1	TGTGCCAGTAGTCCCTATTCGCAGGCCACTGAAGCTTTCTTT	CASSPYSQATEAFF
NA	TRBD2	TRBV11-2	TRBJ2-7	TGTGCCAGCAGCTTCCGAAGGACAGCGGGAGTCTACGAGCAGTACTTC	CASSFRRTAGVYEQYF
NA	TRBD1	TRBV5-1	TRBJ2-2	TGCGCCAGCAGCTCCGGGACAGGGAACACCGGGGAGCTGTTTTTT	CASSSGTGNTGELFF
NA	NA	TRBV5-6	TRBJ2-2	TGTGCCAGCAGCTTGTTCAGGACGAACACCGGGGAGCTGTTTTTT	CASSLFRTNTGELFF